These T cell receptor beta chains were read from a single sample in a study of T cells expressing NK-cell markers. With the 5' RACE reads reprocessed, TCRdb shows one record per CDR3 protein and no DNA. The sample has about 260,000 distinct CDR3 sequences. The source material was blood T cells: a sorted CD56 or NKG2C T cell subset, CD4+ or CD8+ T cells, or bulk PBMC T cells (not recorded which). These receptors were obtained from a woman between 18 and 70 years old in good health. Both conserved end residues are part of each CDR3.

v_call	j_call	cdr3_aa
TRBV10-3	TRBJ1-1	CAISERGITEAFF
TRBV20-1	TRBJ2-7	CSATQRQGRYEQYF
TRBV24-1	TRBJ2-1	CATSDRLAGGPNEQFF
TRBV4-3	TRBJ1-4	CASSQEIRVATNEKLFF
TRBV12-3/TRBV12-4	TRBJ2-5	CASSFRDRGAATQYF
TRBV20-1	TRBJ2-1	CSASFLAGRLHNEQFF
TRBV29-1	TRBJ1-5	CSVGLMGQPQHF
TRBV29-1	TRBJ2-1	CSSLAGAVNEQFF
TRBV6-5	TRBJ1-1	CASSRRQGASTEAFF
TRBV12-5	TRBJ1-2	CASGLDSGTGRGYTF
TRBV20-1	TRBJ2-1	CSARDSGNSYNEQFF
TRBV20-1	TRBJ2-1	CSASSWGGNEQFF
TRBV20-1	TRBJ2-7	CSAMESSYEQYF
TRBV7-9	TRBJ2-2	CASSLGTASIISRELFF
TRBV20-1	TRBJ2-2	CSALAGTGNTGELFF
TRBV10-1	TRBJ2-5	CASSESTLTQYF
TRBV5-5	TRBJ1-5	CASSLEGQGAIDQPQHF
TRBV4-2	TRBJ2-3	CASSQEGRGYTQYF
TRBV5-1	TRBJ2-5	CASSLVVAGETQYF
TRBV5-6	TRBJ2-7	CASSLSPDPAYEQYF
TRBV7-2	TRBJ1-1	CASSLRPGGDLNTEAFF
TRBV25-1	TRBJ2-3	CASTGMGGTDTQYF
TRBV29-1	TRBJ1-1	CSVEGGNTEAFF
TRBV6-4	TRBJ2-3	CASKGHNTDTQYF
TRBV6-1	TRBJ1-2	CASSEGPLTGYYGYTF
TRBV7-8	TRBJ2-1	CASSTPPNTGLALEQFF
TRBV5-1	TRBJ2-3	CASRGLRGEADTQYF
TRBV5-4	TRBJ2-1	CASSPGGTLYNEQFF
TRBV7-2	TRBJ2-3	CASSLARAGGTDTQYF
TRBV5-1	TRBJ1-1	CASSQGGLNTEAFF